This T cell receptor (beta chain) derives from a study of identical twins. Template switching added a universal primer site, and cDNA bore unique molecular identifiers. TCRdb re-analysed the 5' RACE reads in MiXCR, keeping a single row per CDR3 protein. The sample holds hundreds of thousands of distinct CDR3 sequences, about 20% seen once. This clonotype was seen a few times. V was trimmed by 6 bases and J by 2 bases, leaving 17 bases between them. The CDR3 is 15 residues long. Germline-derived CDR1 and CDR2 are MNHEY and SVGAGI. The sample also formed part of further work on T cells expressing NK-cell markers. This second study says: These clonotypes, the leaders elsewhere, also led the CD3+CD56-NKG2C+ fraction in four donors.

This sequence joins TRBV6-5 and TRBJ2-7; no clear D. The source of this sequence is a young woman in good health. Sequenced input: PBMCs. DNA of the CDR3: TGTGCCAGCAGATACCAGGACCGTGGACCCTACGAGCAGTACTTC. Translating gives CASRYQDRGPYEQYF.